This TCR beta chain was profiled in a study of blood T cell repertoires in COVID-19. For the study at large: Sample material is recorded as cDNA or gDNA derived from T cells, B-cell-depleted T cells, or PBMCs.

Original data processing: By means of reference gene primer amplification, nucleated cell counts were estimated. TCRdb's table, derived via immunoSEQ multiplex PCR, lists solely in-frame clones and lacks some. That table is the source of V, J and clone size, and D and trimming were worked out from the DNA. The sample contains over 130,000 clones, roughly four fifths of which appear only once. This CDR3 is built from 15 residues. V was pared by 5 bases and J by 7 bases, with 8 bases of the junction left unmatched. Germline assignment: CDR1 SSHAT and CDR2 FNYEAQ (reference sequence). The TCR sequence derives from a woman aged 50 to 65 with active or convalescent COVID-19. Specimen: peripheral blood. The V and J genes are TRBV7-7 and TRBJ2-1; TRBD1 matches 10 bases. CDR3 protein: CASSTGTGVSNEQFF. DNA for the CDR3: TGTGCCAGCAGCACAGGGACAGGGGTATCAAATGAGCAGTTCTTC.